This T cell receptor (beta chain) comes out of a study of T cell responses to AZD1222 COVID-19 vaccine. Regarding the study as a whole: Donors skewed white British and female; clonal diversity was possibly underestimated.

In the case of this clone: The antigen remains undetermined.

The protocol was immunoSEQ multiplex PCR, while the TCRdb copy is restricted to in-frame clones and leaves out a portion. The data hold 94,000 or so clones, with roughly nine tenths observed a single time. The CDR3 totals 13 residues. The V end lost 2 bases, the J end lost 3 bases, and 9 bases lay between the germline ends. Germline CDR1 reads SGHKS; CDR2 reads YYEKEE (reference sequence). The source is an adult in good health. Sequenced here: peripheral blood, sampled on day 0 of AZD1222 vaccination. This sequence joins TRBV5-5 and TRBJ2-7; D call uncertain. The CDR3 reads CASSFWHHYEQYF. The DNA for the CDR3 is TGTGCCAGCAGCTTTTGGCACCACTACGAGCAGTACTTC. The whole variable domain, filled in from reference TRBV5-5 and TRBJ2-7, reads DAGVTQSPTHLIKTRGQQVTLRCSPISGHKSVSWYQQVLGQGPQFIFQYYEKEERGRGNFPDRFSARQFPNYSSELNVNALLLGDSALYLCASSFWHHYEQYFGPGTRLTVT.